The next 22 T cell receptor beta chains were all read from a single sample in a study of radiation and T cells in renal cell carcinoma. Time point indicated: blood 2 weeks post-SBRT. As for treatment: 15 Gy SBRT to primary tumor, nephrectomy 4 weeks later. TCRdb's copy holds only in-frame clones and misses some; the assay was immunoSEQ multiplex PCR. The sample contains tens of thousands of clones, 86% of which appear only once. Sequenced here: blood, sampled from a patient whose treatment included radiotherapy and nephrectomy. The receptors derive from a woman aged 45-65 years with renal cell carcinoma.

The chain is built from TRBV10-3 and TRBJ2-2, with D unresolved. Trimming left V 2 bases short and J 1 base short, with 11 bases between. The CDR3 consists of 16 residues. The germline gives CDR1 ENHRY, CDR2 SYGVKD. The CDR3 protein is CAISEDVQENTGELFF. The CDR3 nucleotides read TGTGCCATCAGTGAGGATGTTCAGGAGAACACCGGGGAGCTGTTTTTT.

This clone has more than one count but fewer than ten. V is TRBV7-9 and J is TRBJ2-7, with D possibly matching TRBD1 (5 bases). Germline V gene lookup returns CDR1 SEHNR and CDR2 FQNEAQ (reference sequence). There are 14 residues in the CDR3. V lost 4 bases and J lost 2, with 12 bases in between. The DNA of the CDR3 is TGTGCCAGCAGCTCCGACAGTCATACCTACGAGCAGTACTTC. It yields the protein CASSSDSHTYEQYF.

This chain's CDR3 is CASSLGSGGTDTQYF. Written as DNA, the CDR3 is TGTGCCAGCAGTTTAGGGTCAGGGGGCACAGATACGCAGTATTTT. J is TRBJ2-3 and V is TRBV28; weak D call: TRBD1 (6 bases). The V gene's germline CDR1 is MDHEN and CDR2 SYDVKM. Between the trimmed V and J ends, which lost 2 bases and 1 base, there was a span of 10 bases. The CDR3 contains 15 residues.

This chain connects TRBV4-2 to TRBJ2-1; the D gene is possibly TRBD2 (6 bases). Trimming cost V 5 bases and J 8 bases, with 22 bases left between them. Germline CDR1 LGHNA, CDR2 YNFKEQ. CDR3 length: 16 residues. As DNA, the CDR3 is TGTGCCAGCAGCTCCGCCCTAAGGGGAGGACCCCATGAGCAGTTCTTC. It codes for CASSSALRGGPHEQFF.

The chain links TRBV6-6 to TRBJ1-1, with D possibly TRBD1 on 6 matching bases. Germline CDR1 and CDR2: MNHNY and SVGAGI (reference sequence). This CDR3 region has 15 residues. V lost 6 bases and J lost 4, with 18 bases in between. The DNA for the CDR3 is TGTGCCAGCAGCTCATCGGTGGAAGGGGGCACTGAAGCTTTCTTT. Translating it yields CASSSSVEGGTEAFF.

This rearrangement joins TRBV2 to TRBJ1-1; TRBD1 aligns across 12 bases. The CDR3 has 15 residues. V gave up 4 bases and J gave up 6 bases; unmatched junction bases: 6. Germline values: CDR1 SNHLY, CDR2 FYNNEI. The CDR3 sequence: CASSGRDRGRSEAFF. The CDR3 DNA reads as TGTGCCAGCAGTGGAAGGGACAGGGGGCGATCTGAAGCTTTCTTT.

The DNA for the CDR3 is TGTGCCAGCAGCTTCCGGACTAGCGGGGCTTACGAGCAGTACTTC. This translates into CASSFRTSGAYEQYF. The chain joins TRBV11-2 to TRBJ2-7; 12 bases agree with TRBD2. Germline V gene sequence: CDR1 SGHAT, CDR2 FQNNGV. V lost 3 bases and J lost 4; bases outside the gene matches: 4. The CDR3 extends over 15 amino acids.

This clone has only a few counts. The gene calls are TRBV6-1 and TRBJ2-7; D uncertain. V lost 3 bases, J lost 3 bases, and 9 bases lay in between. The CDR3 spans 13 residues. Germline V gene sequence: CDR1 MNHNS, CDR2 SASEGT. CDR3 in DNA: TGTGCCAGCAGTGATCCCCCCATCTACGAGCAGTACTTC. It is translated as CASSDPPIYEQYF.

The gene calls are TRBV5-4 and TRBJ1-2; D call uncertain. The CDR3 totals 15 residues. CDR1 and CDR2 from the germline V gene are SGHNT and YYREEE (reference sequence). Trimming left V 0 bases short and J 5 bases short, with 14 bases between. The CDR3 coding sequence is TGTGCCAGCAGCTTGGAGACAACGGGTAAATATGGCTACACCTTC. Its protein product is CASSLETTGKYGYTF.

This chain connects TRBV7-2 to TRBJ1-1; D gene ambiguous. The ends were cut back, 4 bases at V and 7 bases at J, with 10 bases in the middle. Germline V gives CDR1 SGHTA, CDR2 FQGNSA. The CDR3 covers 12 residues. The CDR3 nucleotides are TGTGCCAGCAGCTCGGTCGCGGGTGAAGCTTTCTTT. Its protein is CASSSVAGEAFF.

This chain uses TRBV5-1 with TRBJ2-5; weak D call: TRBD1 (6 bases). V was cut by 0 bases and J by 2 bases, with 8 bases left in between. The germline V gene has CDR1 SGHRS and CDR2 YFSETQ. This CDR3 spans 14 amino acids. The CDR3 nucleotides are TGCGCCAGCAGCTTGGCCGGACAGCAAGAGACCCAGTACTTC. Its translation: CASSLAGQQETQYF.

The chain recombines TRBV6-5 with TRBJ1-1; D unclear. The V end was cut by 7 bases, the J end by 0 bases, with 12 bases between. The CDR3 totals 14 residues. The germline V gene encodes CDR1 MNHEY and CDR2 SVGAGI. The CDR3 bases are TGTGCCAGCAAAGACGCCAGGTTGAACACTGAAGCTTTCTTT. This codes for CASKDARLNTEAFF.

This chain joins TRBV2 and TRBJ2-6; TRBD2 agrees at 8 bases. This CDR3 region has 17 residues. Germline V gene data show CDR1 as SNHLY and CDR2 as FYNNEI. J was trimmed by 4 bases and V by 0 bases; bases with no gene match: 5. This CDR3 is CASSEALRGAGANVLTF. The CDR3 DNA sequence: TGTGCCAGCAGTGAAGCACTGCGGGGGGCGGGGGCCAACGTCCTGACTTTC.

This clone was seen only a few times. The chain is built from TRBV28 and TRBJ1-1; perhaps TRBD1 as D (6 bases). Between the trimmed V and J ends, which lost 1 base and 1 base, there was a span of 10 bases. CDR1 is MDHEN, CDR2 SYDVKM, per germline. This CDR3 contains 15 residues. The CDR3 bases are TGTGCCAGCAGTTTATCGGGGGCCCAGAACACTGAAGCTTTCTTT. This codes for CASSLSGAQNTEAFF.

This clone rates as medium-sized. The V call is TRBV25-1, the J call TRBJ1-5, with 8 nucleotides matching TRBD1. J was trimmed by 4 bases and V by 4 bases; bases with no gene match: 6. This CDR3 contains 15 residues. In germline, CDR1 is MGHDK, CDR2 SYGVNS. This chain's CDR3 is CASSASGGGNQPQHF. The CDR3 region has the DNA TGTGCCAGCAGTGCTTCAGGGGGCGGGAATCAGCCCCAGCATTTT.

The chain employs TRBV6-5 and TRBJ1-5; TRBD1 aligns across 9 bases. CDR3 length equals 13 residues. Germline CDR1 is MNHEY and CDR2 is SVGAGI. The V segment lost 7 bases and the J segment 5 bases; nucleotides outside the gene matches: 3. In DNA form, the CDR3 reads TGTGCCAGCAACAGGGGGCGCGATCAGCCCCAGCATTTT. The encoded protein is CASNRGRDQPQHF.

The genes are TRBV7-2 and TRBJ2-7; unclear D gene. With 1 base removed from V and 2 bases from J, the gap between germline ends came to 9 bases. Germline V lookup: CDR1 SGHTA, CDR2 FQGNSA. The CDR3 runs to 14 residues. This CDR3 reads CASSLDSRTYEQYF. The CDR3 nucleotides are TGTGCCAGCAGCTTAGACAGCCGGACCTACGAGCAGTACTTC.

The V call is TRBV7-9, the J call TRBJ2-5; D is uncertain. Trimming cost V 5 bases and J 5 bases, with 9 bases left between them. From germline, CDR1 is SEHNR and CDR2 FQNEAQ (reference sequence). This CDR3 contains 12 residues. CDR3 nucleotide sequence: TGTGCCAGCAGCCGCCAGGTGGAGACCCAGTACTTC. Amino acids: CASSRQVETQYF.

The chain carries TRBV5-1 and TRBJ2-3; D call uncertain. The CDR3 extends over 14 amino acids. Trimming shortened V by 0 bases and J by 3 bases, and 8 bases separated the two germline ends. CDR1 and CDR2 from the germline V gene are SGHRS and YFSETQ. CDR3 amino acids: CASSLAQGTDTQYF. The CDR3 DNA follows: TGCGCCAGCAGCTTGGCCCAAGGAACAGATACGCAGTATTTT. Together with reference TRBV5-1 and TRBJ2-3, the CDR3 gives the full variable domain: KAGVTQTPRYLIKTRGQQVTLSCSPISGHRSVSWYQQTPGQGLQFLFEYFSETQRNKGNFPGRFSGRQFSNSRSEMNVSTLELGDSALYLCASSLAQGTDTQYFGPGTRLTVL.

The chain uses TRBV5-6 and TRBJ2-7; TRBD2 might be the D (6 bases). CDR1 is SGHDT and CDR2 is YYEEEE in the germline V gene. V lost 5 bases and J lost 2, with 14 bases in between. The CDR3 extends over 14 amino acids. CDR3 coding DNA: TGTGCCAGCAGTCCCGCGGGGAGGACCTACGAGCAGTACTTC. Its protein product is CASSPAGRTYEQYF.

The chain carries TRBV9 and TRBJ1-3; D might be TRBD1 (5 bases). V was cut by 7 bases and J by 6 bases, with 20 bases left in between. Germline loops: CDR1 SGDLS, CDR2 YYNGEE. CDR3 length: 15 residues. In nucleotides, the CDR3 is TGTGCCAGCTCCTCCGGGGGTTCGATTACAAACACCATATATTTT. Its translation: CASSSGGSITNTIYF.

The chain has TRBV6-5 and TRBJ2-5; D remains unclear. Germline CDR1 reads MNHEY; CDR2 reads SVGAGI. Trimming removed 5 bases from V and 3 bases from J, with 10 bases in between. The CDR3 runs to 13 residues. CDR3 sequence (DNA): TGTGCCAGCAGTGGCCGACATGAAGAGACCCAGTACTTC. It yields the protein CASSGRHEETQYF.